This T cell receptor (beta chain) was documented in a study of blood T cell repertoires in COVID-19. At the level of the study: The United States, Italy and Spain were the sources of the acute and convalescent COVID-19 samples. Nucleic acid was either cDNA or gDNA, and it came from T cells, B-cell-depleted T cells, or PBMCs.

J lost 5 bases, V lost 1 base, and 1 base had no gene match. CDR1 is SNHLY, CDR2 FYNNEI, per germline. The CDR3 is made up of 13 amino acids. Source study methods: Scientists estimated how many nucleated cells there were by amplifying reference gene primers. TCRdb's table, derived via immunoSEQ multiplex PCR, lists solely in-frame clones and lacks some. V and J calls and clone size are as listed in that table; D and trimming were resolved from the DNA. The sample holds 100,000 or so clones, around four fifths seen once. This sequence originates from a woman in her 70s with active or convalescent COVID-19. V usage is TRBV2 and J usage is TRBJ1-2; 7 positions agree with TRBD1. Sequences were obtained from peripheral blood. The CDR3 DNA follows: TGTGCCAGCAGTGAAGGACAGGGATATGGCTACACCTTC. Its translation is CASSEGQGYGYTF.